This TCR beta chain was captured in a study of tumor-infiltrating lymphocytes in primary liver carcinoma. Study information: Ranging in age from 30 to 69 years, the patients were men and women. The neoplasms were of stage T1-T3 N0M0, with dimensions of 4.2 to 10 cm across. Regarding the study as a whole: Comparison of CD4+ and CD8+ repertoires was precluded by bulk unsorted samples.

The study extracted blood RNA from unsorted whole blood and also extracted germline DNA. TCR beta cDNA came from approximately 0.55 ug total RNA, primed with a constant-region primer. Modified slightly, ARM-PCR produced TCR beta libraries over three nested multiplex PCR rounds. In TCRdb, the multiplex PCR reads were re-called with MiXCR into one record per CDR3 protein. Of around 170,000 distinct CDR3 sequences detected, 60% appear once; the ten largest clones hold 70% to 80%. For this clonotype: Its antigen is not known.

The specimen sequenced was peripheral blood. The TCR originated in a man aged 40-55 years with primary liver carcinoma and hepatitis B virus infection.

This chain's CDR3 is CASRLAGGPWETQYF. The CDR3 coding sequence is TGTGCCAGCCGGTTGGCGGGAGGGCCATGGGAGACCCAGTACTTC. The chain carries TRBV6-5 and TRBJ2-5, with TRBD2 matching over 9 bases. Per germline, CDR1 MNHEY and CDR2 SVGAGI. CDR3 length: 15 residues. Losses at the gene ends were 8 bases for V and 5 bases for J; bases not matched to a gene: 12.